A single sample is the source of the 10 T cell receptor beta chains below, sequenced in a study of OX40 agonist ivuxolimab in advanced cancers. Sequenced by immunoSEQ multiplex PCR; TCRdb stores in-frame clones only, minus some. Of some 85,000 clones listed, roughly nine tenths are singletons. Source: CD4+ or CD8+ T cells sorted from blood, taken in a trial of the OX40 agonist ivuxolimab. These receptors all come from an adult with an advanced solid tumor such as melanoma, head and neck, liver or kidney cancer.

The gene calls are TRBV9 and TRBJ1-1, with no clear D. With 3 bases removed from V and 1 base from J, the gap between germline ends came to 13 bases. The CDR3 length is 15 residues. Germline assignment: CDR1 SGDLS and CDR2 YYNGEE. The CDR3 loop reads CASSAPGSANTEAFF. Written as DNA, the CDR3 is TGTGCCAGCAGCGCCCCCGGGTCAGCGAACACTGAAGCTTTCTTT.

The V call is TRBV5-8, the J call TRBJ1-2; maybe TRBD1 (6 bases). Germline-derived CDR1 and CDR2 are SGHTS and YDEGEE. Trimming left V 5 bases short and J 7 bases short, with 18 bases between. This CDR3 comprises 14 residues. CDR3 coding DNA: TGTGCCAGCAGACGTTCGACAGGCCTGGGTGGCTACACCTTC. It is translated as CASRRSTGLGGYTF.

The CDR3: CASSYSRSGGPYEQYF. The CDR3 DNA sequence: TGTGCCAGCAGTTACTCACGCTCGGGGGGACCCTACGAGCAGTACTTC. The V call is TRBV6-5, the J call TRBJ2-7; TRBD2 matches 7 bases. V trimming: 0 bases; J trimming: 2 bases; junction bases outside the gene matches: 7. Germline assignment: CDR1 MNHEY and CDR2 SVGAGI. CDR3 length equals 16 residues.

V and J are TRBV4-3 and TRBJ1-1, with a weak D call TRBD1 (6 bases). Trimming left V 2 bases short and J 1 base short, with 11 bases between. The CDR3 runs to 15 residues. Germline V gene data show CDR1 as LGHNA and CDR2 as YSLEER. CDR3: CASSQTGTPNTEAFF. CDR3 nucleotides: TGCGCCAGCAGCCAAACCGGGACACCGAACACTGAAGCTTTCTTT.

This chain uses TRBV10-3 with TRBJ2-7; 9 positions agree with TRBD1. The CDR3 length is 14 residues. The V gene end was trimmed by 11 bases and the J gene end by 5 bases; junction bases not matched to a gene: 13. Per germline, CDR1 ENHRY and CDR2 SYGVKD. CDR3 residues: CASRARDRVNEQYF. The CDR3 region has the DNA TGTGCCTCCAGGGCCCGGGACAGGGTCAACGAGCAGTACTTC.

The V gene is TRBV27, the J gene TRBJ2-7; 8 bases are a match to TRBD2. This CDR3 spans 15 amino acids. Per the germline V gene, CDR1 is MNHEY and CDR2 is SMNVEV (reference sequence). V was pared by 2 bases and J by 5 bases, with 8 bases of the junction left unmatched. This CDR3 reads CASSLTGGYSNEQYF. CDR3 nucleotides: TGTGCCAGCAGTTTAACGGGAGGGTACAGTAACGAGCAGTACTTC.

The CDR3 DNA reads as TGCAGCGTTGATCAGGGCACAGATACGCAGTATTTT. Translated: CSVDQGTDTQYF. This chain uses TRBV29-1 with TRBJ2-3; no definite D call. V was cut by 3 bases and J by 1 base, with 5 bases left in between. Germline V lookup: CDR1 SQVTM, CDR2 ANQGSEA. The CDR3 has 12 amino acids.

The rearrangement uses TRBV10-3 and TRBJ1-5; the D gene is possibly TRBD1 (6 bases). Germline assignment: CDR1 ENHRY and CDR2 SYGVKD. V lost 10 bases and J 4 bases, leaving 14 bases between the germline ends. CDR3 size: 13 residues. DNA of the CDR3: TGTGCCAGGAAGGGGACACCGAATCAGCCCCAGCATTTT. Amino acids: CARKGTPNQPQHF.

The chain links TRBV30 to TRBJ2-5, with TRBD1 identical over 7 bases. CDR3 length: 17 residues. Germline assignment: CDR1 GTSNPN and CDR2 SVGIG (reference sequence). Losses at the gene ends were 0 bases for V and 2 bases for J; bases not matched to a gene: 12. CDR3 in DNA: TGTGCCTGGAGTGTACAGAGAGGGGGACAGATACAAGAGACCCAGTACTTC. The encoded protein is CAWSVQRGGQIQETQYF.

This chain links TRBV18 with TRBJ1-5; D not certain. The CDR3 extends over 15 amino acids. V was pared by 1 base and J by 1 base, with 8 bases between. CDR1 and CDR2 (germline): KGHSH, LQKENI. The DNA of the CDR3 is TGTGCCAGCTCACCACTAGGACCGAGCAATCAGCCCCAGCATTTT. It is translated as CASSPLGPSNQPQHF.